What follows are 26 T cell receptor beta chains derived from one specimen sequenced in a study of a mutant IDH1 vaccine in newly diagnosed glioma. Time point noted: week 35, safety follow-up. Vaccination comprised doses that each held 300 ug of mutant IDH1 20-mer peptide, plus topical imiquimod. Using immunoSEQ multiplex PCR, the repertoire was profiled, and TCRdb retains in-frame clones only, with some absent. The sample records 30,000 or so clones, approximately 79% being singletons. Their cognate antigens are unknown. The sequenced sample was PBMCs, obtained from a glioma patient whose treatment included an IDH1 peptide vaccine. Receptor source: a woman between 25 and 40 years old with glioma. Some clones in this sample may be carry-over from other donors' samples.

The chain employs TRBV5-1 and TRBJ2-1, with 12 nucleotides matching TRBD2. With 0 bases clipped from V and 7 bases from J, the junction kept 8 bases outside the gene matches. The CDR3 consists of 17 residues. Germline V gene lookup returns CDR1 SGHRS and CDR2 YFSETQ. CDR3 sequence reads: CASSLVSSGRGRNEQFF. CDR3 coding DNA: TGCGCCAGCAGCTTGGTGTCTAGCGGGAGGGGAAGGAATGAGCAGTTCTTC.

J is TRBJ2-7 and V is TRBV7-2, with D unresolved. V was clipped by 5 bases and J by 0 bases, with 2 bases between them. This CDR3 is built from 11 residues. Germline values: CDR1 SGHTA, CDR2 FQGNSA. The CDR3 sequence is CASSLSYEQYF. The CDR3 region has the DNA TGTGCCAGCAGCCTCTCCTACGAGCAGTACTTC. The complete variable domain, with remaining parts taken from reference TRBV7-2 and TRBJ2-7, reads GAGVSQSPSNKVTEKGKDVELRCDPISGHTALYWYRQSLGQGLEFLIYFQGNSAPDKSGLPSDRFSAERTGGSVSTLTIQRTQQEDSAVYLCASSLSYEQYFGPGTRLTVT.

The chain is built from TRBV9 and TRBJ1-2, with no clear D. V dropped 3 bases and J dropped 7 bases, with 10 bases sitting between them. Germline CDR1 and CDR2: SGDLS and YYNGEE. CDR3 size: 12 residues. CDR3 DNA: TGTGCCAGCAGCGGCCAACTCCCTGGCTACACCTTC. Amino acids: CASSGQLPGYTF.

The chain has TRBV30 and TRBJ1-1; 7 bases map to TRBD1. Germline V gives CDR1 GTSNPN, CDR2 SVGIG (reference sequence). This CDR3 is built from 14 residues. The V gene end was trimmed by 0 bases and the J gene end by 3 bases; junction bases not matched to a gene: 4. CDR3 coding DNA: TGTGCCTGGAGTGTAGTCAGGGGGGACACTGAAGCTTTCTTT. Residues: CAWSVVRGDTEAFF.

The rearrangement links TRBV19 to TRBJ1-2; a possible D gene is TRBD1 (6 bases). The V gene lost 11 bases and the J gene lost 5 bases, with 21 bases spanning the gap. The CDR3 extends over 14 amino acids. From germline, CDR1 is LNHDA and CDR2 SQIVND (reference sequence). The CDR3 is CAVQKGVREYGYTF. CDR3 bases: TGTGCCGTCCAAAAGGGGGTTCGGGAATATGGCTACACCTTC.

The V and J genes are TRBV6-6 and TRBJ1-5; 7 nucleotides line up with TRBD1. The CDR3 sequence is 13 residues long. The germline V gene has CDR1 MNHNY and CDR2 SVGAGI (reference sequence). Trimming at V came to 4 bases and at J to 7 bases, leaving 4 bases not matched to a gene. CDR3 amino acids: CASSSGQAQPQHF. The CDR3 DNA follows: TGTGCCAGCAGTTCCGGACAGGCCCAGCCCCAGCATTTT.

The V gene is TRBV6-1, the J gene TRBJ2-7; 8 nucleotides agree with TRBD1. Germline V gene data show CDR1 as MNHNS and CDR2 as SASEGT. V gave up 2 bases and J gave up 3 bases; unmatched junction bases: 15. CDR3 length equals 18 residues. The CDR3 DNA sequence: TGTGCCAGCAGTGAATCCGTATCCGGGACAGGATTAGTCTACGAGCAGTACTTC. Its translation: CASSESVSGTGLVYEQYF.

The rearrangement links TRBV7-9 to TRBJ1-3; 7 nucleotides line up with TRBD1. After removal of 5 bases from V and 0 bases from J, the junction contained 13 bases not matched to a gene. The CDR3 has 18 amino acids. Germline CDR1 SEHNR, CDR2 FQNEAQ (reference sequence). CDR3 protein: CASSTLTGQLISGNTIYF. CDR3 DNA: TGTGCCAGCAGCACCTTGACGGGACAGCTTATCTCTGGAAACACCATATATTTT.

This clone was picked up one time. The chain joins TRBV27 to TRBJ2-2, with no clear D. CDR1 and CDR2 (germline): MNHEY, SMNVEV (reference sequence). The CDR3 loop spans 17 amino acids. Trimming took off 0 bases at V and 0 bases at J, with 11 bases between the two ends. The DNA for the CDR3 is TGTGCCAGCAGTTTATCGATTTTCACAACGAACACCGGGGAGCTGTTTTTT. Protein: CASSLSIFTTNTGELFF.

This clone was seen only once. This rearrangement joins TRBV6-5 to TRBJ2-3; 7 bases agree with TRBD2. Germline assignment: CDR1 MNHEY and CDR2 SVGAGI. This CDR3 has 16 amino acids. V trimming: 4 bases; J trimming: 5 bases; junction bases outside the gene matches: 12. The CDR3 nucleotides are TGTGCCAGCAGTTCCGATAAGCGGGGAGCGGTAGATACGCAGTATTTT. Amino acid sequence: CASSSDKRGAVDTQYF.

This chain uses TRBV14 with TRBJ2-1; TRBD1 might be the D (5 bases). This CDR3 region has 15 residues. CDR1 and CDR2 from the germline V gene are SGHDN and FVKESK. Trimming took off 1 base at V and 5 bases at J, with 12 bases between the two ends. CDR3 nucleotide sequence: TGTGCCAGCAGCCAAGGGGCAGGGTGGGACAATGAGCAGTTCTTC. Translation: CASSQGAGWDNEQFF.

The V call is TRBV9, the J call TRBJ1-3; the match to TRBD1 covers 10 bases. Trimming cost V 3 bases and J 3 bases; bases outside gene matches: 3. The length of the CDR3 is 15 residues. Germline CDR1 reads SGDLS; CDR2 reads YYNGEE. The CDR3 reads CASSADRGLGNTIYF. The CDR3 coding sequence is TGTGCCAGCAGCGCAGACAGGGGGCTTGGAAACACCATATATTTT.

The genes are TRBV19 and TRBJ2-6; D is perhaps TRBD1 (5 bases). Trimming left V 7 bases short and J 0 bases short, with 13 bases between. The germline CDR1 and CDR2 sequences are LNHDA and SQIVND (reference sequence). This CDR3 is 16 amino acids long. CDR3 loop: CASTSRQTSGANVLTF. The CDR3 bases are TGTGCCAGTACCTCTAGACAGACCTCTGGGGCCAACGTCCTGACTTTC. Drawing the rest from reference TRBV19 and TRBJ2-6, the complete variable domain is DGGITQSPKYLFRKEGQNVTLSCEQNLNHDAMYWYRQDPGQGLRLIYYSQIVNDFQKGDIAEGYSVSREKKESFPLTVTSAQKNPTAFYLCASTSRQTSGANVLTFGAGSRLTVL.

The chain combines TRBV9 with TRBJ2-2, with 10 bases fitting TRBD2. Looked up from germline, CDR1 is SGDLS and CDR2 is YYNGEE. V gave up 2 bases and J gave up 5 bases; unmatched junction bases: 6. CDR3 length equals 16 residues. In nucleotides, the CDR3 is TGTGCCAGCAGCGTTGCTAGCGGGAGCGGTACCGGGGAGCTGTTTTTT. Translating gives CASSVASGSGTGELFF.

This chain connects TRBV5-6 to TRBJ1-1, with D perhaps TRBD1 (6 bases). Germline V lookup: CDR1 SGHDT, CDR2 YYEEEE. With 5 bases removed from V and 1 base from J, the gap between germline ends came to 15 bases. CDR3 length: 15 amino acids. CDR3 coding DNA: TGTGCCAGCAGTTGGCCGGACAGTAAGAACACTGAAGCTTTCTTT. Translated, it gives CASSWPDSKNTEAFF.

CDR3 DNA sequence: TGTGCCTGGGGGGAGCGGGAGGCTAGAAAGTATTTT. Its protein product is CAWGEREARKYF. The chain joins TRBV30 to TRBJ2-3, with 9 bases that match TRBD2. CDR1 and CDR2 from the germline V gene are GTSNPN and SVGIG (reference sequence). The junction had 10 bases not matched to a gene; V was cut back by 5 bases and J by 13 bases. The CDR3 has 12 residues.

The chain links TRBV19 to TRBJ2-1; no reliable D call. CDR1 and CDR2 from the germline V gene are LNHDA and SQIVND (reference sequence). V lost 6 bases, J lost 6 bases, and 9 bases lay in between. CDR3 length equals 12 residues. CDR3 in amino acids: CASSPRLNEQFF. The CDR3 region has the DNA TGTGCCAGTAGCCCGAGACTCAATGAGCAGTTCTTC.

The rearrangement uses TRBV19 and TRBJ1-1; D unclear. V was trimmed by 4 bases and J by 5 bases, leaving 14 bases between them. The CDR3 length is 14 residues. CDR1 and CDR2 (germline): LNHDA, SQIVND (reference sequence). CDR3 sequence (DNA): TGTGCCAGTAGTACCCGGGTGGGATGGACTGAAGCTTTCTTT. It is translated as CASSTRVGWTEAFF. The full variable domain, its missing parts supplied by reference TRBV19 and TRBJ1-1, is DGGITQSPKYLFRKEGQNVTLSCEQNLNHDAMYWYRQDPGQGLRLIYYSQIVNDFQKGDIAEGYSVSREKKESFPLTVTSAQKNPTAFYLCASSTRVGWTEAFFGQGTRLTVV.

The chain recombines TRBV7-3 with TRBJ2-2; 13 bases are shared with TRBD2. The germline CDR1 and CDR2 sequences are SGHTA and FQGTGA. The CDR3 contains 15 residues. J lost 6 bases, V lost 6 bases, and 4 bases had no gene match. The CDR3: CASRLAGGPSGELFF. CDR3 DNA sequence: TGTGCCAGCAGACTAGCGGGAGGGCCATCCGGGGAGCTGTTTTTT.

This clone was picked up a small number of times. Here the CDR3 reads CAITVQGYEQYF. CDR3 nucleotide sequence: TGTGCCATCACCGTACAGGGCTACGAGCAGTACTTC. This sequence joins TRBV10-3 and TRBJ2-7; D may be TRBD1 (6 bases). From germline, CDR1 is ENHRY and CDR2 SYGVKD. There are 12 residues in the CDR3. Between the trimmed V and J ends, which lost 7 bases and 3 bases, there was a span of 10 bases.

The genes are TRBV11-2 and TRBJ1-2; 9 bases are a match to TRBD1. This CDR3 comprises 13 residues. Germline V CDR1 and CDR2: SGHAT, FQNNGV. The junction had 3 bases not matched to a gene; V was cut back by 5 bases and J by 5 bases. CDR3 nucleotide sequence: TGTGCCAGCAGCCGGGACAGGGCGTATGGCTACACCTTC. It specifies CASSRDRAYGYTF.

The chain couples TRBV10-3 to TRBJ2-7; unclear D gene. Between the trimmed V and J ends, which lost 0 bases and 0 bases, there was a span of 0 bases. The CDR3 is made up of 12 amino acids. Germline V gene lookup returns CDR1 ENHRY and CDR2 SYGVKD. CDR3 coding DNA: TGTGCCATCAGTGAGTCCTCCTACGAGCAGTACTTC. Translated: CAISESSYEQYF.

The J gene is TRBJ1-1, the V gene TRBV5-4; D remains unclear. V was shortened by 7 bases and J by 5 bases, with 12 bases between the two germline ends. This CDR3 has 12 amino acids. The germline V gene has CDR1 SGHNT and CDR2 YYREEE (reference sequence). The CDR3 loop reads CASVFSTTEAFF. CDR3 sequence (DNA): TGTGCCAGCGTTTTCTCCACAACTGAAGCTTTCTTT.

The chain links TRBV6-1 to TRBJ2-7; no reliable D call. V shed 2 bases and J shed 1 base, with 12 bases lying between them. The CDR3 covers 15 residues. CDR1 is MNHNS, CDR2 SASEGT, per germline. CDR3 coding DNA: TGTGCCAGCAGTGAATGGGCACCCCCTTCCTACGAGCAGTACTTC. It codes for CASSEWAPPSYEQYF.

This clone was found once. The gene calls are TRBV5-4 and TRBJ2-5; the match to TRBD2 covers 7 bases. Germline V gene data show CDR1 as SGHNT and CDR2 as YYREEE (reference sequence). The CDR3 contains 14 residues. Trimming took 7 bases from V and 5 from J; bases not matched to a gene: 11. The CDR3 protein is CASGEGPARETQYF. The CDR3 nucleotides are TGTGCCAGCGGGGAGGGACCGGCCCGGGAGACCCAGTACTTC.

CDR3 in amino acids: CASSRDRGAHEQYF. Here the CDR3 DNA reads TGTGCCAGCAGCCGGGACAGGGGGGCCCACGAGCAGTACTTC. The chain uses TRBV6-4 and TRBJ2-7, with TRBD1 matching over 11 bases. Losses at the gene ends were 6 bases for V and 5 bases for J; bases not matched to a gene: 6. This CDR3 is 14 amino acids long. Germline CDR1 is MRHNA and CDR2 is SNTAGT.